The 7 T cell receptor beta chains in this list originate from one sample, sequenced in a study of a mutant IDH1 vaccine in newly diagnosed glioma. Only in-frame clones appear in the TCRdb table, and some are missing; sequencing was by immunoSEQ multiplex PCR. The sample consists of some 15,000 clones, roughly nine tenths of them appearing once. Time point denoted: baseline, week 1 (first vaccination visit). Regarding treatment: pre-vaccination baseline after standard-of-care therapy. The material sequenced was PBMCs, taken from a glioma patient treated with radiotherapy, temozolomide or both. These receptors all stem from a woman aged 40-49 years with glioma. Some clones in this sample may be carry-over from other donors' samples.

This chain uses TRBV13 with TRBJ2-5; no reliable D call. The CDR3 spans 14 residues. Germline V CDR1 and CDR2: PRHDT, FYEKMQ (reference sequence). The ends were cut back, 5 bases at V and 5 bases at J, with 15 bases in the middle. CDR3 sequence: CASSQNTESETQYF. DNA of the CDR3: TGTGCCAGCAGCCAAAATACAGAATCCGAGACCCAGTACTTC.

This clone has just one count. The rearrangement joins TRBV7-2 to TRBJ2-7, with TRBD2 as a possible D gene (5 bases). The V gene lost 1 base and the J gene lost 5 bases, with 9 bases spanning the gap. This CDR3 is built from 13 residues. In germline, CDR1 is SGHTA, CDR2 FQGNSA. The CDR3, as DNA: TGTGCCAGCAGCTTAGTGCTAGCCCACGAGCAGTACTTC. This translates into CASSLVLAHEQYF. The full variable domain, with the rest looked up from reference TRBV7-2 and TRBJ2-7, is GAGVSQSPSNKVTEKGKDVELRCDPISGHTALYWYRQSLGQGLEFLIYFQGNSAPDKSGLPSDRFSAERTGGSVSTLTIQRTQQEDSAVYLCASSLVLAHEQYFGPGTRLTVT.

V usage is TRBV14 and J usage is TRBJ1-6; no clear D gene. CDR3 size: 12 residues. Trimming removed 1 base from V and 10 bases from J, with 5 bases in between. Per the germline V gene, CDR1 is SGHDN and CDR2 is FVKESK. CDR3 protein: CASSQVRSPLHF. CDR3 nucleotide sequence: TGTGCCAGCAGCCAAGTTCGGTCACCCCTCCACTTT.

V gene TRBV7-6 combines with J gene TRBJ1-6; 8 bases match TRBD1. The junction had 7 bases not matched to a gene; V was cut back by 4 bases and J by 8 bases. This CDR3 is 15 amino acids long. Germline loops: CDR1 SGHVS, CDR2 FNYEAQ. DNA for the CDR3: TGTGCCAGCAGCTCATGGACAGGGAGGGATTCACCCCTCCACTTT. Its translation is CASSSWTGRDSPLHF. Supplemented by reference TRBV7-6 and TRBJ1-6, the full variable domain reads GAGVSQSPRYKVTKRGQDVALRCDPISGHVSLYWYRQALGQGPEFLTYFNYEAQQDKSGLPNDRFSAERPEGSISTLTIQRTEQRDSAMYRCASSSWTGRDSPLHFGNGTRLTVT.

The chain recombines TRBV5-6 with TRBJ2-1; TRBD1 might be the D (5 bases). CDR3 size: 13 residues. Germline CDR1 and CDR2: SGHDT and YYEEEE. The V gene lost 4 bases and the J gene lost 4 bases, with 9 bases spanning the gap. CDR3 nucleotides: TGTGCCAGCAGCCACGACAGTTACAATGAGCAGTTCTTC. Its translation is CASSHDSYNEQFF.

This sequence joins TRBV5-1 and TRBJ1-2; possibly TRBD1 for D (5 bases). This CDR3 contains 13 residues. V lost 5 bases and J lost 8, with 16 bases in between. Per germline, CDR1 SGHRS and CDR2 YFSETQ. CDR3 in amino acids: CASRPGGAGGYTF. The CDR3 bases are TGCGCCAGCAGACCGGGTGGGGCAGGGGGCTACACCTTC.

V is TRBV11-2 and J is TRBJ2-2; D uncertain. In germline, CDR1 is SGHAT, CDR2 FQNNGV. The CDR3 is made up of 13 amino acids. V lost 2 bases and J lost 2, with 3 bases in between. CDR3 nucleotides: TGTGCCAGCAGCTTAAGTAACACCGGGGAGCTGTTTTTT. Protein sequence: CASSLSNTGELFF.